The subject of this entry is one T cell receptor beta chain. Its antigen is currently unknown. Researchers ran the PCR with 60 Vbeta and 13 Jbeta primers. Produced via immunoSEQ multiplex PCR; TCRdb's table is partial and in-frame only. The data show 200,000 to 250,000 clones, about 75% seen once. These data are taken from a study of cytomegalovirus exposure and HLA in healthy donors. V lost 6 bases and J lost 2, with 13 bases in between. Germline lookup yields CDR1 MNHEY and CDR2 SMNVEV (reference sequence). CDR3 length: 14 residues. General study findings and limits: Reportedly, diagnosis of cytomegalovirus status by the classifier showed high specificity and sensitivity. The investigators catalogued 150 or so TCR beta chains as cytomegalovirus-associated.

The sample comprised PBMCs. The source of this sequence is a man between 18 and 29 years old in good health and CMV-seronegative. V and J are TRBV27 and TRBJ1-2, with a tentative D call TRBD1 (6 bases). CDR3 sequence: CASRTRTENYGYTF. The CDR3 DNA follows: TGTGCCAGCAGGACAAGGACAGAGAACTATGGCTACACCTTC.